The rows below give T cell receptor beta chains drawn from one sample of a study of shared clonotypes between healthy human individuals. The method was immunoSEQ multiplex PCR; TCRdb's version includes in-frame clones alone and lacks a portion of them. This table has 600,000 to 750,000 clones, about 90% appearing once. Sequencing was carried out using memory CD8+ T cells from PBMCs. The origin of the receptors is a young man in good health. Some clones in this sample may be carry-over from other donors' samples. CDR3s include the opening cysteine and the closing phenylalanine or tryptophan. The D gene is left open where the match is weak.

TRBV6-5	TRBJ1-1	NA	CASSYRQGGTEAFF	TGTGCCAGCAGTTACCGGCAGGGTGGAACTGAAGCTTTCTTT
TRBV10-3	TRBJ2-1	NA	CAISESAGGNEQFF	TGTGCCATCAGTGAGTCTGCCGGGGGCAATGAGCAGTTCTTC
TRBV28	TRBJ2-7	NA	CASSLTASSYEQYF	TGTGCCAGCAGTTTAACGGCCAGCTCCTACGAGCAGTACTTC
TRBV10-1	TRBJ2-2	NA	CASSYGGVGELFF	TGCGCCAGCAGTTACGGGGGCGTCGGGGAGCTGTTTTTT
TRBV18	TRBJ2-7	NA	CASSPPESYEQYF	TGTGCCAGCTCACCACCGGAGTCCTACGAGCAGTACTTC
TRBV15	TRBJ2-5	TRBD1	CATSTGQRVQETQYF	TGTGCCACCAGCACGGGACAGAGAGTCCAAGAGACCCAGTACTTC
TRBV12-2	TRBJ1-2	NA	CASRLAHDRTYGYTF	TGTGCAAGTCGCTTAGCGCATGACAGAACCTATGGCTACACCTTC
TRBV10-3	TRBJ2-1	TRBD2	CAITTAGGNNEQFF	TGTGCCATCACAACGGCGGGAGGTAACAATGAGCAGTTCTTC
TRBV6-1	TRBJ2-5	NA	CASSDIRGRLQETQYF	TGTGCCAGCAGTGATATCCGGGGGAGGCTCCAAGAGACCCAGTACTTC
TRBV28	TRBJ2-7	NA	CATGPGYEQYF	TGTGCCACCGGACCCGGCTACGAGCAGTACTTC
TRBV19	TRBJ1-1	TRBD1	CASYRGWFSEAFF	TGTGCCAGTTACAGGGGATGGTTCTCTGAAGCTTTCTTT
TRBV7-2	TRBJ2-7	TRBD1	CASSLALQDRGPHEQYF	TGTGCCAGCAGCTTAGCGTTGCAGGACAGGGGACCCCACGAGCAGTACTTC
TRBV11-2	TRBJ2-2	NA	CASPTRNTGELFF	TGTGCCAGCCCTACACGGAACACCGGGGAGCTGTTTTTT
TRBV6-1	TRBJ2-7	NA	CASSDWAGLPGEQYF	TGTGCCAGCAGCGATTGGGCAGGCCTTCCGGGCGAGCAGTACTTC
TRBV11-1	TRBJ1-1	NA	CAIQGNSEAFF	TGTGCCATCCAGGGGAACTCTGAAGCTTTCTTT
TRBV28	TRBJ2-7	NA	CASRWVSGSYEQYF	TGTGCCAGCAGGTGGGTGTCAGGGAGCTACGAGCAGTACTTC
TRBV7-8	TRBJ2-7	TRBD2	CASSLWDKKLTGLTEYF	TGTGCCAGCAGCTTATGGGATAAGAAGTTGACGGGACTAACGGAGTACTTC
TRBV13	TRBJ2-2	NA	CASERDTTGELFF	TGTGCCAGCGAGCGGGACACCACCGGGGAGCTGTTTTTT
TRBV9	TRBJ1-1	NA	CASSVGQLMNTEAFF	TGTGCCAGCAGCGTTGGACAGCTGATGAACACTGAAGCTTTCTTT
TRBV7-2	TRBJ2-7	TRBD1	CASSRDRGPYEQYF	TGTGCCAGCAGTCGTGACAGGGGGCCCTACGAGCAGTACTTC
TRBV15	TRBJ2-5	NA	CATSRVWLETQYF	TGTGCCACCAGCAGAGTATGGTTGGAGACCCAGTACTTC
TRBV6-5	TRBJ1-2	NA	CASSYSRTVFYGYTF	TGTGCCAGCAGTTACTCACGGACAGTTTTCTATGGCTACACCTTC
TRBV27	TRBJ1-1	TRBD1	CASQPGTASTEAFF	TGTGCCAGCCAGCCAGGGACAGCAAGCACTGAAGCTTTCTTT
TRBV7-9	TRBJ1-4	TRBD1	CASSHMTGINDGLFF	TGTGCCAGCAGCCATATGACAGGGATTAATGATGGGCTGTTTTTT
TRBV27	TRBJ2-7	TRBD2	CASRLTSTHYEQYF	TGTGCCAGCAGGTTGACTAGCACCCACTACGAGCAGTACTTC
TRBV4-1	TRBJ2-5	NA	CASSQDPGTQYF	TGCGCCAGCAGCCAAGATCCGGGGACCCAGTACTTC